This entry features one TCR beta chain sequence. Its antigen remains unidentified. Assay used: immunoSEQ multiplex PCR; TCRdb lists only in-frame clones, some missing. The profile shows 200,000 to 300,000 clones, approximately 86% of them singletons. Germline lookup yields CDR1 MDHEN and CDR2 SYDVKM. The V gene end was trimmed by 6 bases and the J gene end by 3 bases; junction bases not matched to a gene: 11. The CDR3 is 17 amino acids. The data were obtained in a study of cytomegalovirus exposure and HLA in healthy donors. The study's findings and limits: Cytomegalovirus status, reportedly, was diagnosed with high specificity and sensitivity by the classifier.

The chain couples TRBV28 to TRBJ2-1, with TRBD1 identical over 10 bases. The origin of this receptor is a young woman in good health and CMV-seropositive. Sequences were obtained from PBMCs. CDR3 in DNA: TGTGCCAGCAGGACGAGGATCGGGACAGGGGTCTACAATGAGCAGTTCTTC. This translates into CASRTRIGTGVYNEQFF. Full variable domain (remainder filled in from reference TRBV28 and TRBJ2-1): DVKVTQSSRYLVKRTGEKVFLECVQDMDHENMFWYRQDPGLGLRLIYFSYDVKMKEKGDIPEGYSVSREKKERFSLILESASTNQTSMYLCASRTRIGTGVYNEQFFGPGTRLTVL.